The present TCR beta chain was sequenced within a study of patients and donors after allogeneic stem cell transplantation. TCRdb reprocessed the RT-PCR reads with MiXCR, giving one entry per CDR3 protein. The sample includes 400,000 to 450,000 distinct CDR3 sequences, roughly 17% of them seen just once. This CDR3 region has 15 residues. J lost 0 bases, V lost 5 bases, and 4 bases had no gene match. Per germline, CDR1 KGHSH and CDR2 LQKENI. This receptor was taken from a human donor who was either an allogeneic HSCT recipient or a stem cell or donor lymphocyte infusion donor (not recorded which). It is not recorded whose cells these are; they may come from a transplant donor. The genes are TRBV18 and TRBJ1-3; 7 bases match TRBD1. Material: blood, either unsorted or a sorted T cell fraction (not recorded which). The CDR3 nucleotides are TGTGCCAGCTCAGGGGACAGTTTCTCTGGAAACACCATATATTTT. Protein product: CASSGDSFSGNTIYF.